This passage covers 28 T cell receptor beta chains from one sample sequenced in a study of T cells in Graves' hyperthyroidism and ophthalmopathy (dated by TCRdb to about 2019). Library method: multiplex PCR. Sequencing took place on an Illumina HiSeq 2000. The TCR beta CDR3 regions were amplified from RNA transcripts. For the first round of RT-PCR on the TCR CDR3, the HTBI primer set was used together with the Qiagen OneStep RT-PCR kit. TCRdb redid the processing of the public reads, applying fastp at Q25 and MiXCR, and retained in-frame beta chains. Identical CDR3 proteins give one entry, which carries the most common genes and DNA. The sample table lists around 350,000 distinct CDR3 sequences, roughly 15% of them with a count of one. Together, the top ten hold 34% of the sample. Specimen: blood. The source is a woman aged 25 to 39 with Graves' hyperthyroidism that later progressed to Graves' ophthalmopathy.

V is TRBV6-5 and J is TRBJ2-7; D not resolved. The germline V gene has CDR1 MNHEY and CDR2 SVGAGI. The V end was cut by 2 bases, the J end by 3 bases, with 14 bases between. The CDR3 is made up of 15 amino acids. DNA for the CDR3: TGTGCCAGCAGTTACGTGCGCTCAAACGGCTACGAGCAGTACTTC. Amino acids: CASSYVRSNGYEQYF.

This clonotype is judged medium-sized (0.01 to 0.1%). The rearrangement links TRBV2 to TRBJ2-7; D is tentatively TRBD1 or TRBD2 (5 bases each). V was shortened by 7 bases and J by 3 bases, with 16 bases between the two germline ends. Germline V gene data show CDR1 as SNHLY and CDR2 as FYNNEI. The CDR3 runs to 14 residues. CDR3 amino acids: CASKEALGHYEQYF. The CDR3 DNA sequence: TGTGCCAGCAAGGAGGCATTAGGACACTACGAGCAGTACTTC.

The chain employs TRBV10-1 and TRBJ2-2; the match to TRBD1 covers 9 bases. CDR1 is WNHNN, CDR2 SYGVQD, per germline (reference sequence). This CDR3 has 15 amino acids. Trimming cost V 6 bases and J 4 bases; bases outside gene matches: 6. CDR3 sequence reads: CASRSGQGFTGELFF. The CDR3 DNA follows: TGCGCCAGCAGGTCGGGACAGGGATTCACCGGGGAGCTGTTTTTT.

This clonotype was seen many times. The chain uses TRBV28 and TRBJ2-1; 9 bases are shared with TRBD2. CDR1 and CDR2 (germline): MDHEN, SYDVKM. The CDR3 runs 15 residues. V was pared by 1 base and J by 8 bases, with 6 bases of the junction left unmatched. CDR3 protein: CASSLLAGGYDEQFF. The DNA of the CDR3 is TGTGCCAGCAGTTTATTGGCGGGAGGGTACGATGAGCAGTTCTTC.

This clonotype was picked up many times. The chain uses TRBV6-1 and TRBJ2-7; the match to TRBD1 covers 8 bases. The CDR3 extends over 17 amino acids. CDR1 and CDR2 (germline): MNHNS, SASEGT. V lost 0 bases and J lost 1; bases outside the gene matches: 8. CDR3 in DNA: TGTGCCAGCAGTGAAGCGCTTCAGGGGGCAAGATCCTACGAGCAGTACTTC. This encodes CASSEALQGARSYEQYF.

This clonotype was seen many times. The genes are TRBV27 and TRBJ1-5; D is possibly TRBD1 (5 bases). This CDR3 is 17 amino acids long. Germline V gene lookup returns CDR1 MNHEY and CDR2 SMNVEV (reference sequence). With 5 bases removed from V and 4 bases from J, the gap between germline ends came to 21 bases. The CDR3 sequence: CASSPTLREGANQPQHF. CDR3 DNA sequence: TGTGCCAGCAGTCCCACTTTGAGGGAAGGGGCAAATCAGCCCCAGCATTTT.

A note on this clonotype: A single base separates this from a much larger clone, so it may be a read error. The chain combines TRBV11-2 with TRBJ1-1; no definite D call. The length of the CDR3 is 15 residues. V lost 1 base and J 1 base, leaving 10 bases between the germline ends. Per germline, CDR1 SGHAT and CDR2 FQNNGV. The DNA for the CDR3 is TGTGCCAGCAGCTTAGCCCAACCGACGAACACTGAAGCTTTCTTT. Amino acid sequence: CASSLAQPTNTEAFF.

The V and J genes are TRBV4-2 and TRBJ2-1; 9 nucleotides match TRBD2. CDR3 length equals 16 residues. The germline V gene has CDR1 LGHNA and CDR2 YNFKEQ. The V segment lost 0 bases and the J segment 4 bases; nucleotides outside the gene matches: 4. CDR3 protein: CASSQDLTSGYNEQFF. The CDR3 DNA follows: TGTGCCAGCAGCCAAGATCTCACTAGCGGGTACAATGAGCAGTTCTTC.

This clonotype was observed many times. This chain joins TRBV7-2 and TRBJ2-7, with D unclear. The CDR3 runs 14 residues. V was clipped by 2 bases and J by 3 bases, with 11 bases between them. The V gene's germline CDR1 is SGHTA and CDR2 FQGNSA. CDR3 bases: TGTGCCAGCAGCTTATGGCCAGGCTACTACGAGCAGTACTTC. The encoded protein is CASSLWPGYYEQYF.

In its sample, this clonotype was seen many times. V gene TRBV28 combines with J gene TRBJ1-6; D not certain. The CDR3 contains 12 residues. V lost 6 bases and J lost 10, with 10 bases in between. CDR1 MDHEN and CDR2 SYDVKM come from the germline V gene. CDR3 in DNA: TGTGCCAGCAGGATCTCGGGGTCACCCCTCCACTTT. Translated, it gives CASRISGSPLHF. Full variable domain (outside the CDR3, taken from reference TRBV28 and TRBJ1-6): DVKVTQSSRYLVKRTGEKVFLECVQDMDHENMFWYRQDPGLGLRLIYFSYDVKMKEKGDIPEGYSVSREKKERFSLILESASTNQTSMYLCASRISGSPLHFGNGTRLTVT.

As DNA, the CDR3 is TGTGCCAGCAGTTCCACCTGGGACAGGACTTCAGGAGCGGCCTACGAGCAGTACTTC. Its translation: CASSSTWDRTSGAAYEQYF. This chain joins TRBV12-3 or TRBV12-4 and TRBJ2-7; the match to TRBD1 covers 8 bases. V lost 4 bases to trimming and J lost 2 bases; unmatched junction nucleotides: 19. This CDR3 has 19 residues.

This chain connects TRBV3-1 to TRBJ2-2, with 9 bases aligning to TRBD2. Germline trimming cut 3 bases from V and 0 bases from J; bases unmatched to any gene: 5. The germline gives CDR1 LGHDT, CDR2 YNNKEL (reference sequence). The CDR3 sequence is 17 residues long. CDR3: CASSQYQRGANTGELFF. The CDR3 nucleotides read TGTGCCAGCAGCCAGTATCAGCGGGGGGCGAACACCGGGGAGCTGTTTTTT. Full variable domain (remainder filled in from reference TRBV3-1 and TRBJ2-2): DTAVSQTPKYLVTQMGNDKSIKCEQNLGHDTMYWYKQDSKKFLKIMFSYNNKELIINETVPNRFSPKSPDKAHLNLHINSLELGDSAVYFCASSQYQRGANTGELFFGEGSRLTVL.

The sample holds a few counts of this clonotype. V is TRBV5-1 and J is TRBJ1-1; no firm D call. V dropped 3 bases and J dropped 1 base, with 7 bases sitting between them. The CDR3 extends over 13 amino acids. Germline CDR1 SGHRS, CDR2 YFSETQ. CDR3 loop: CASSSQRNTEAFF. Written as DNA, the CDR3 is TGCGCCAGCAGCTCTCAGAGGAACACTGAAGCTTTCTTT.

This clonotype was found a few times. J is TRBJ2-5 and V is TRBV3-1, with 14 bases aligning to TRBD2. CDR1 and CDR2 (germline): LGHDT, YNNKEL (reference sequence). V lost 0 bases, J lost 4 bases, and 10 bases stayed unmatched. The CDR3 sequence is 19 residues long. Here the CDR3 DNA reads TGTGCCAGCAGCCAAGAACGTCCCTGGACTAGCGGGAGGCGAGAGACCCAGTACTTC. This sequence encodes CASSQERPWTSGRRETQYF.

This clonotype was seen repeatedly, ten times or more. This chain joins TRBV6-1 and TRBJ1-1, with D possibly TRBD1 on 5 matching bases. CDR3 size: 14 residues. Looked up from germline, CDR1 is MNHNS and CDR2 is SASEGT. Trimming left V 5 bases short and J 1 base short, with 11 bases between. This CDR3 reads CASSYQGRNTEAFF. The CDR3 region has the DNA TGTGCCAGCAGTTATCAGGGAAGGAACACTGAAGCTTTCTTT.

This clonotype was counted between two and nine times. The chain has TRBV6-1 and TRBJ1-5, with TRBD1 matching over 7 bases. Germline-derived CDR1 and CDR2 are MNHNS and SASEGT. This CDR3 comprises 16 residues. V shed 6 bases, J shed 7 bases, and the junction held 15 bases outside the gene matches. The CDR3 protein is CASSRGTDPLGQPQHF. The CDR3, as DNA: TGTGCCAGCAGCCGCGGGACAGACCCCCTCGGGCAGCCCCAGCATTTT.

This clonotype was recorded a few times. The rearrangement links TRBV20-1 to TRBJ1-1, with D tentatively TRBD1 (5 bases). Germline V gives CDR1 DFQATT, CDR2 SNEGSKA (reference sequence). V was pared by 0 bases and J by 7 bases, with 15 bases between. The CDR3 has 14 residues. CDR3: CSARDRQGKGEAFF. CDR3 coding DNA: TGCAGTGCTAGAGATCGTCAGGGAAAAGGTGAAGCTTTCTTT.

CDR3 in amino acids: CSVEFAGGTYEQYF. CDR3 DNA sequence: TGCAGCGTTGAATTCGCAGGGGGGACCTACGAGCAGTACTTC. This chain connects TRBV29-1 to TRBJ2-7, with D possibly TRBD1 on 7 matching bases. Trimming removed 2 bases from V and 2 bases from J, with 13 bases in between. The CDR3 covers 14 residues. The V gene's germline CDR1 is SQVTM and CDR2 ANQGSEA.

CDR3 sequence: CASNQQGGDTGELFF. The CDR3 nucleotides are TGTGCCAGCAACCAACAGGGAGGGGACACCGGGGAGCTGTTTTTT. J is TRBJ2-2 and V is TRBV2, with TRBD2 as a possible D gene (7 bases). Trimming removed 7 bases from V and 3 bases from J, with 15 bases in between. The germline CDR1 and CDR2 sequences are SNHLY and FYNNEI. This CDR3 region has 15 residues.

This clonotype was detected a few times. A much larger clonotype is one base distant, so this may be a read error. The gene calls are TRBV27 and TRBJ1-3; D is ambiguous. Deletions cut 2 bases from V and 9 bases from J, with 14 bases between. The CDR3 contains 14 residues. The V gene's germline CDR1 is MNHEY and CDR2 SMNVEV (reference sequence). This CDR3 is CASSLELSESTIYF. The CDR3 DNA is TGTGCCAGCAGTTTAGAACTTTCCGAAAGCACCATATATTTT.

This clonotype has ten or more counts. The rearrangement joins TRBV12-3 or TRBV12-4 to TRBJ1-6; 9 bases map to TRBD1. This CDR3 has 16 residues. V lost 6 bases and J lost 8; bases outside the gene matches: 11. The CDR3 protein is CASRADGTGRDSPLHF. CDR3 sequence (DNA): TGTGCCAGCAGAGCCGACGGGACAGGGAGGGATTCACCCCTCCACTTT.

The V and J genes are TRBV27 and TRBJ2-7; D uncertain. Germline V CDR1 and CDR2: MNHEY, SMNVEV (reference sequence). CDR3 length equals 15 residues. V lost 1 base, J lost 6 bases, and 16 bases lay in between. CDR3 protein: CASSLWAGPRSEQYF. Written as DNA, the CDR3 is TGTGCCAGCAGTTTATGGGCCGGTCCACGGAGCGAGCAGTACTTC.

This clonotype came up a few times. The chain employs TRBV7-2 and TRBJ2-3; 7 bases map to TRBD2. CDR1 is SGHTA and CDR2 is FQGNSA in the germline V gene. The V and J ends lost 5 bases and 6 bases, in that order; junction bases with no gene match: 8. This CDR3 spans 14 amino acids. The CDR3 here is CASSPVLGGDTQYF. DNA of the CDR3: TGTGCCAGCAGCCCTGTCTTGGGGGGGGATACGCAGTATTTT.

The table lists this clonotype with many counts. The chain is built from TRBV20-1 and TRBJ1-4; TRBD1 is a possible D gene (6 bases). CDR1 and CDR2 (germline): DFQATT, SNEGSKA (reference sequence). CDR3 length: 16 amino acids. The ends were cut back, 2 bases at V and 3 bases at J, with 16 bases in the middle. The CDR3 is CSARSSPGEANEKLFF. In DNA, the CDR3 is TGCAGTGCTAGATCGTCCCCAGGGGAAGCTAATGAAAAACTGTTTTTT.

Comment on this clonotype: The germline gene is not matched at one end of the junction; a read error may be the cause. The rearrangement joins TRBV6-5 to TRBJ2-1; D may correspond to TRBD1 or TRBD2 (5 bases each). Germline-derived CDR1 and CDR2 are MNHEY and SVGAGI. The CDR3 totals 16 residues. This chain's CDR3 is CAGSYSSGGLYNEQFF. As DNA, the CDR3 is TGTGCCGGCAGTTACTCGAGTGGGGGTTTGTACAATGAGCAGTTCTTC.

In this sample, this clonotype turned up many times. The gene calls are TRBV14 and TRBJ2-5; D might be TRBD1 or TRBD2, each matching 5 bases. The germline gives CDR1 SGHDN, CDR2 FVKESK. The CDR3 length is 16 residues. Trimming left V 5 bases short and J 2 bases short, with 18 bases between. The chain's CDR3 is CASSSFGAPTQETQYF. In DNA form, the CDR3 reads TGTGCCAGCAGCTCCTTCGGGGCCCCAACACAAGAGACCCAGTACTTC.

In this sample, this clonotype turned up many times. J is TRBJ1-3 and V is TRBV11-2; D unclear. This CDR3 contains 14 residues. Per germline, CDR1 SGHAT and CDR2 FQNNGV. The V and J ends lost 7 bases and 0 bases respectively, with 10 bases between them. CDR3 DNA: TGTGCCAGCACGGGCGGATCCTCTGGAAACACCATATATTTT. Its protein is CASTGGSSGNTIYF.

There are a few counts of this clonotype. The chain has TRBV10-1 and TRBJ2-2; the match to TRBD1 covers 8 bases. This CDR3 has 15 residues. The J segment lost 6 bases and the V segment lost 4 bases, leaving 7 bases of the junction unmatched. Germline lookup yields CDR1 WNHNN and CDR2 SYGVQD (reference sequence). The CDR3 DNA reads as TGCGCCAGCAGTGGGGCAGGGGGCGTCGCCGGGGAGCTGTTTTTT. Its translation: CASSGAGGVAGELFF.